A selection of T cell receptor beta chains follows, all from one sample in a study of cytomegalovirus exposure and HLA in healthy donors. Assay used: immunoSEQ multiplex PCR; TCRdb lists only in-frame clones, some missing. The data contain about 160,000 clones, less than 80% of them singletons. Sequenced input: PBMCs. The receptor source for this set is a female donor in good health and CMV-seronegative. Each CDR3 is given with its conserved first and last residue. D genes are given only for firm matches. Size values are once, few and many counts, or a class for expanded clones, and some rows have none.

>TRBJ1-2|-|TRBV4-1|-
TGCGCCAGCAGCCGATCCGGGGAGGGTGGATATGGCTACACCTTC
CASSRSGEGGYGYTF
>TRBJ2-5|-|TRBV7-9|-
TGTGCCAGCAGCCCCCCCCTTCGATTTGCGGGGTATGAGACCCAGTACTTC
CASSPPLRFAGYETQYF
>TRBJ1-1|TRBD1|TRBV5-8|-
TGTGCCAGCAGCTTGCCTCTTCGACAGGGGGGCGACACTGAAGCTTTCTTT
CASSLPLRQGGDTEAFF
>TRBJ2-4|TRBD1|TRBV30|-
TGTGCCTGGAGTGTAGGACAGGGAAAGTACATTCAGTACTTC
CAWSVGQGKYIQYF
>TRBJ2-3|TRBD1|TRBV7-6|once
TGTGCCAGCAGCTTCGGGGACAGTCAGCAAGGGGCGCAGTATTTT
CASSFGDSQQGAQYF
>TRBJ2-7|-|TRBV7-2|-
TGTGCCAGCAGTCCCCTTGGTCCCTACTACGAGCAGTACTTC
CASSPLGPYYEQYF
>TRBJ2-3|-|TRBV7-2|-
TGTGCCAGCAGCTCCACAGGATCCCCAGATACGCAGTATTTT
CASSSTGSPDTQYF
>TRBJ2-5|TRBD2|TRBV7-3|-
TGTGCCAGCAGCCCAAACGGACTAGTTGGGACCCAGTACTTC
CASSPNGLVGTQYF
>TRBJ1-1|TRBD1|TRBV29-1|-
TGCAGCGGGAGACAGGGTAACACTGAAGCTTTCTTT
CSGRQGNTEAFF
>TRBJ1-2|TRBD1|TRBV5-1|-
TGCGCCAGCAGCCTGGGGACAGGGGCCGCTAACTATGGCTACACCTTC
CASSLGTGAANYGYTF
>TRBJ2-3|TRBD2|TRBV5-1|-
TGCGCCAGCAGCTTGGATGGACTAGGCTTGATTCGCGACGGGTATTTT
CASSLDGLGLIRDGYF
>TRBJ1-2|TRBD1|TRBV4-3|-
TGCGCCAGCAGCCAAGAGGGACAGGGGGCATCCTATGGCTACACCTTC
CASSQEGQGASYGYTF
>TRBJ2-7|-|TRBV18|-
TGTGCCAGCCTCGATGGAGGGAGCTCCTACGAGCAGTACTTC
CASLDGGSSYEQYF
>TRBJ1-2|TRBD1|TRBV27|-
TGTGCCAGCATGAGGACAGGGTATTTTTCACCGAACTATGGCTACACCTTC
CASMRTGYFSPNYGYTF
>TRBJ1-6|-|TRBV18|-
TGTGCCAGCTCGGGCAGGGAAAATTCACCCCTCCACTTT
CASSGRENSPLHF
>TRBJ1-4|TRBD1|TRBV5-4|-
TGTGCCAGCAGCTTAAGACAGGGGGGAAATGAAAAACTGTTTTTT
CASSLRQGGNEKLFF
>TRBJ2-1|TRBD1|TRBV6-5|-
TGTGCCAGCAGTCCAAGGGGACAGGGGGCAAATGAGCAGTTCTTC
CASSPRGQGANEQFF
>TRBJ2-7|-|TRBV7-6|-
TGTGCCAGCAGCTTAGCGGGGCAGAGCTACGAGCAGTACTTC
CASSLAGQSYEQYF
>TRBJ1-2|-|TRBV30|once
TGTGCCTGGGCAAATGACCCCAGGGCTACCTATGGCTACACCTTC
CAWANDPRATYGYTF
>TRBJ1-2|TRBD1|TRBV7-9|-
TGTGCCAGCAGCTTAGAAAGGAGGACAGGGGATGGCTACACCTTC
CASSLERRTGDGYTF
>TRBJ1-4|TRBD1|TRBV2|-
TGTGCCAGCATAAGGGACAGGGGAAATGAAAAACTGTTTTTT
CASIRDRGNEKLFF
>TRBJ1-1|-|TRBV7-2|-
TGTGCCAGCAGCTTAAGAAGATCGGGGACTGAAGCTTTCTTT
CASSLRRSGTEAFF
>TRBJ2-3|-|TRBV4-3|-
TGCGCCAGCAGCCAAGAGGCAAGGGGGTGGGGAGATACGCAGTATTTT
CASSQEARGWGDTQYF
>TRBJ2-1|TRBD2|TRBV7-3|-
TGTGCCAGCAGCTTAATTTCCGGGACTAGCAATGAGCAGTTCTTC
CASSLISGTSNEQFF
>TRBJ2-7|-|TRBV28|-
TGTGCCAGCACTGCCCGACAGGGAGGCCCTTACGAGCAGTACTTC
CASTARQGGPYEQYF
>TRBJ1-5|-|TRBV7-2|-
TGTGCCAGCAGCAGAGGAGATAGCAATCAGCCCCAGCATTTT
CASSRGDSNQPQHF
>TRBJ1-2|TRBD1|TRBV9|-
TGTGCCAGCAGCGCACAGGGGCTTGGCTACACCTTC
CASSAQGLGYTF
>TRBJ2-7|TRBD2|TRBV4-1|-
TGCGCCAGCAGCCAAGAAAGGGGCGGGGGCGAGCAGTACTTC
CASSQERGGGEQYF
>TRBJ1-6|-|TRBV21-1|-
TGTGCCAGCAGCAAGCGGAAAATAACAGGGTGTTGTTCACCCCTCCACTTT
CASSKRKITGCCSPLHF
>TRBJ1-2|-|TRBV5-8|once
TGTGCCAGCAGCTTGAGCCCCTCAAACTATGGCTACACCTTC
CASSLSPSNYGYTF
>TRBJ1-2|-|TRBV28|few
TGTGCCAGCTTCTCGGACAGACCCGGATTGCATTTC
CASFSDRPGLHF
>TRBJ1-1|TRBD1|TRBV7-9|-
TGTGCCAGCACGGGACAGGGGGCCACCGAGAACACTGAAGCTTTCTTT
CASTGQGATENTEAFF
>TRBJ2-7|-|TRBV5-1|-
TGCGCCAGCAGCTTGGTCCCTAGCAGCTACGAGCAGTACTTC
CASSLVPSSYEQYF
>TRBJ2-6|-|TRBV7-9|-
TGTGCCAGCAGCTTAGGGGCACTCTCTGGGGCCAACGGCCTGACTTTC
CASSLGALSGANGLTF
>TRBJ2-6|-|TRBV19|-
TGTGCCAGTAGTATAGGAGACGAGGCTGGGGCCAACGGCCTGACTTTC
CASSIGDEAGANGLTF
>TRBJ1-2|-|TRBV27|-
TGTGCCAGCAGTTCTTTGACAGCCAGAGGATACTATGGCTACACCTTC
CASSSLTARGYYGYTF
>TRBJ1-3|-|TRBV28|-
TGTGCCAGCAGCGAGGGCTCTGGAAACACCATATATTTT
CASSEGSGNTIYF
>TRBJ2-2|-|TRBV25-1|-
TGTGCCAGCAGCCAGAGGGGGGGGGATAGGTCCGGGGAGCTGTTTTTT
CASSQRGGDRSGELFF
>TRBJ2-7|-|TRBV19|few
TGTGCCAGTAGTATAGCCTTGCGTTCGGGGAACGAGCAGTACTTC
CASSIALRSGNEQYF
>TRBJ2-7|-|TRBV28|-
TGTGCCAGCAGTTTAAACACGGTGGGAGCGGCCGACCTCTACGAGCAGTACTTC
CASSLNTVGAADLYEQYF
>TRBJ2-1|TRBD2|TRBV4-1|-
TGCGCCAGCAGCCCTCGCCTAGCGGGAGGGATGGATGAGCAGTTCTTC
CASSPRLAGGMDEQFF
>TRBJ2-5|-|TRBV7-2|-
TGTGCCAGCAGCTTAGCTGGAGGGAAGGAGACCCAGTACTTC
CASSLAGGKETQYF
>TRBJ2-5|TRBD2|TRBV7-7|once
TGTGCTAGCAGCTCTAGCGGGGTCGAGACCCAGTACTTC
CASSSSGVETQYF